This is a list of T cell receptor beta chains from one sample in a study of beta chain features in type 1 diabetes. Using immunoSEQ multiplex PCR, the repertoire was profiled, and TCRdb retains in-frame clones only, with some absent. The data show 40,000 to 45,000 clones, 45% to 50% seen once. Material for sequencing was central memory CD4+ T cells from blood. The source is a woman under 30 in good health. The CDR3 runs from the conserved cysteine through the conserved F or W. D genes are given only for firm matches. Size is omitted from some rows. Given values are once, few, many or a class for expanded clones.

V,D,J,size,DNA,CDR3
TRBV5-1,TRBD2,TRBJ2-7,NA,TGCGCCAGCAGCGGCCCGAGAGGCGGGAGTAACGAGCAGTACTTC,CASSGPRGGSNEQYF
TRBV28,NA,TRBJ1-5,NA,TGTGCCAGCACCCCTTTCTCTAGGAGGGGCGGTAATCAGCCCCAGCATTTT,CASTPFSRRGGNQPQHF
TRBV7-9,TRBD2,TRBJ2-1,NA,TGTGCCAGCAGCTTAGCAGGAGCGGGACTCAATGAGCAGTTCTTC,CASSLAGAGLNEQFF
TRBV6-1,TRBD1,TRBJ1-2,once,TGTGCCAGCAGGCCTGACAGGGACTATGGCTACACCTTC,CASRPDRDYGYTF
TRBV7-3,NA,TRBJ2-2,NA,TGTGCCAGCAGCCCGACGCCCACAGGGTTGGGAACCGGGGAGCTGTTTTTT,CASSPTPTGLGTGELFF
TRBV7-2,TRBD2,TRBJ2-5,medium-sized,TGTGCCAGCAGCCCCCCTAGCGGGGCTAAGTACTTC,CASSPPSGAKYF
TRBV19,TRBD2,TRBJ2-1,NA,TGTGCCAGTAGTATAGAGGCCCCCGGGACTAGCATAAAGAATGAGCAGTTCTTC,CASSIEAPGTSIKNEQFF
TRBV10-1,NA,TRBJ1-2,once,TGCGCCAGCAGTGATGGTTTCGGTGGCTACACCTTC,CASSDGFGGYTF
TRBV4-1,NA,TRBJ1-2,NA,TGCGCCAGCAGCCCCGACAGGAACTATGGCTACACCTTC,CASSPDRNYGYTF
TRBV14,NA,TRBJ2-1,NA,TGTGCCAGCAGCGACAGCCCAGCAGCTAATGAGCAGTTCTTC,CASSDSPAANEQFF
TRBV19,NA,TRBJ2-6,NA,TGTGCCAGTAGTTCCCGGGGGGCTCCCGGGGCCAACGTCCTGACTTTC,CASSSRGAPGANVLTF
TRBV11-2,TRBD1,TRBJ1-1,NA,TGTGCCAGCAGCTTACGTACCACGACAGGGGACGGGACTGAAGCTTTCTTT,CASSLRTTTGDGTEAFF
TRBV5-6,TRBD1,TRBJ2-2,NA,TGTGCCAGCAGTTACGACAGGGGAACCGGGGAGCTGTTTTTT,CASSYDRGTGELFF
TRBV5-1,TRBD2,TRBJ2-4,NA,TGCGCCAGCAGTTTCGGACTAGCGGAAAACATTCAGTACTTC,CASSFGLAENIQYF
TRBV6-6,TRBD1,TRBJ1-6,NA,TGTGCCAGCAGTCCTCCGACAGGGAAGGGATCACCCCTCCACTTT,CASSPPTGKGSPLHF